Listed below are T cell receptor beta chains from one sample, sequenced in a study of T cells in Graves' hyperthyroidism and ophthalmopathy. From the multiplex PCR reads, TCRdb called clonotypes with MiXCR, one entry per CDR3 protein. The data contain fewer than 700,000 distinct CDR3 sequences, 17% of them singletons. Sequenced sample: blood. The receptors here all came from a woman aged 18 to 35 with Graves' ophthalmopathy. Both conserved end residues are part of each CDR3. A D gene is named only where the DNA matches it firmly.

>NA|TRBJ1-4|13|TRBV28
CASMGGNNEKLFF
>NA|TRBJ1-2|14|TRBV6-1
CATRSPGHVYGYTF
>NA|TRBJ1-1|14|TRBV19
CASSPGVWGTEAFF
>TRBD1|TRBJ1-1|15|TRBV27
CASSLVGQGNTEAFF
>NA|TRBJ2-1|16|TRBV5-1
CASSPGATGLYNEQFF
>NA|TRBJ1-2|13|TRBV11-2
CASSPGQNHGYTF
>TRBD1|TRBJ2-1|14|TRBV6-2/TRBV6-3
CASSRHDRAGEQFF
>TRBD1|TRBJ1-1|13|TRBV30
CAWRTGGYTEAFF
>NA|TRBJ2-7|13|TRBV5-1
CASSLGVNYEQYF
>NA|TRBJ2-3|14|TRBV6-1
CASSEAAGSDTQYF
>TRBD1|TRBJ2-7|13|TRBV20-1
CSAGGQGGHEQYF
>TRBD1|TRBJ1-2|13|TRBV19
CAPGGRDVNGYTF
>NA|TRBJ1-2|14|TRBV3-1
CASSPRTTNYGYTF
>TRBD2|TRBJ2-3|18|TRBV9
CASSVLTSGGAGTDTQYF
>TRBD2|TRBJ2-2|15|TRBV20-1
CSATSGRGNTGELFF
>TRBD2|TRBJ2-2|17|TRBV4-3
CASSQTSGSYYSGELFF
>NA|TRBJ1-2|13|TRBV29-1
CSVEEQALYGYTF
>NA|TRBJ1-2|12|TRBV5-1
CAGSLDSGGYTF
>NA|TRBJ2-7|14|TRBV27
CASSSRLVGYEQYF
>NA|TRBJ2-7|15|TRBV5-1
CASSSLTMDSYEQYF
>NA|TRBJ1-6|14|TRBV6-2/TRBV6-3
CASSGGRVNSPLHF
>NA|TRBJ1-5|12|TRBV11-2
CASSFEDQPQHF
>NA|TRBJ1-1|16|TRBV7-3
CASSLLETLKNTEAFF
>NA|TRBJ1-5|14|TRBV7-2
CASSLNWYEQPQHF
>NA|TRBJ2-3|13|TRBV5-4
CASRYTETDTQYF
>NA|TRBJ2-1|17|TRBV7-2
CASSLVGGAQAYNEQFF